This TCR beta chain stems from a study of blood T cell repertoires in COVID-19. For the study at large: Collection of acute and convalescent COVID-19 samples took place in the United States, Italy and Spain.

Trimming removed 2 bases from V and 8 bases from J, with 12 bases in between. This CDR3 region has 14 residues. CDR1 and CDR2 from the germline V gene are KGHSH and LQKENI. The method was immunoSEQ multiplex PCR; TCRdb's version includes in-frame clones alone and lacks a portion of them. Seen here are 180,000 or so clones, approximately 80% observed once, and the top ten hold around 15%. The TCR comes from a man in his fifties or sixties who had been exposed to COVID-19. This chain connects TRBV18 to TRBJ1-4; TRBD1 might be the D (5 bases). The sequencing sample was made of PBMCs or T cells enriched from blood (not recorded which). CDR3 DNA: TGTGCCAGCTCACCAAGTTTACGGGGGGAAAAACTGTTTTTT. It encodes CASSPSLRGEKLFF.